The 18 T cell receptor beta chains listed next were all sequenced from one sample in a study of blood T cell repertoires in COVID-19. Profiling relied on immunoSEQ multiplex PCR, and the TCRdb table lists in-frame clones only, not all of them. Of around 95,000 clones in the sample, over 75% are singletons; the top ten hold more than 10%. Specimen: peripheral blood. These receptors originate from a human donor in a cohort sampled during active COVID-19.

The J gene is TRBJ2-7, the V gene TRBV15; TRBD2 agrees at 7 bases. After removal of 0 bases from V and 6 bases from J, the junction contained 8 bases not matched to a gene. Germline assignment: CDR1 LNHNV and CDR2 YYDKDF (reference sequence). CDR3 length: 15 residues. DNA of the CDR3: TGTGCCACCAGCAGAGATTTGGCGGGAGACGGCGAGCAGTACTTC. Translating it yields CATSRDLAGDGEQYF.

This chain connects TRBV19 to TRBJ2-2; TRBD1 matches 7 bases. Germline lookup yields CDR1 LNHDA and CDR2 SQIVND (reference sequence). The CDR3 is 14 residues long. V trimming: 8 bases; J trimming: 0 bases; junction bases outside the gene matches: 3. The CDR3 loop reads CASYRGSNTGELFF. The CDR3 nucleotides read TGTGCCAGTTACAGGGGATCGAACACCGGGGAGCTGTTTTTT.

The CDR3 protein is CASSPQSGLAGFLYEQYF. As DNA, the CDR3 is TGTGCCAGCAGCCCGCAGTCGGGACTAGCGGGGTTCTTGTACGAGCAGTACTTC. The V and J genes are TRBV9 and TRBJ2-7, with TRBD2 matching 13 bases. From germline, CDR1 is SGDLS and CDR2 YYNGEE. Trimming cost V 4 bases and J 4 bases; bases outside gene matches: 14. The CDR3 has 18 residues. The full variable domain, completed using reference TRBV9 and TRBJ2-7, is DSGVTQTPKHLITATGQRVTLRCSPRSGDLSVYWYQQSLDQGLQFLIQYYNGEERAKGNILERFSAQQFPDLHSELNLSSLELGDSALYFCASSPQSGLAGFLYEQYFGPGTRLTVT.

The CDR3 protein is CATSRATTRLQWSYNEQFF. Written as DNA, the CDR3 is TGTGCCACCAGCAGAGCCACAACTAGACTACAATGGTCCTACAATGAGCAGTTCTTC. This chain joins TRBV15 and TRBJ2-1, with D possibly matching TRBD2 (5 bases). CDR1 and CDR2 from the germline V gene are LNHNV and YYDKDF (reference sequence). The CDR3 is 19 residues long. The V gene lost 1 base and the J gene lost 1 base, with 20 bases spanning the gap.

This chain joins TRBV6-1 and TRBJ1-1; D is undetermined. Germline lookup yields CDR1 MNHNS and CDR2 SASEGT. V was pared by 0 bases and J by 0 bases, with 8 bases between. The CDR3 length is 15 residues. The CDR3 loop is CASSEARPLNTEAFF. The CDR3 nucleotides are TGTGCCAGCAGTGAAGCGCGTCCATTGAACACTGAAGCTTTCTTT.

V and J are TRBV25-1 and TRBJ2-7; 7 nucleotides agree with TRBD2. CDR1 and CDR2 (germline): MGHDK, SYGVNS. Germline trimming cut 8 bases from V and 2 bases from J; bases unmatched to any gene: 6. The CDR3 runs to 13 residues. CDR3 sequence: CASGKAGTYEQYF. The CDR3 DNA sequence: TGTGCCAGCGGAAAAGCGGGGACCTACGAGCAGTACTTC.

The rearrangement links TRBV14 to TRBJ2-7, with 7 bases fitting TRBD2. The germline CDR1 and CDR2 sequences are SGHDN and FVKESK. J was trimmed by 6 bases and V by 2 bases; bases with no gene match: 10. The CDR3 has 15 amino acids. The CDR3 sequence is CASSQNLAGVGEQYF. CDR3 in DNA: TGTGCCAGCAGCCAAAACCTGGCGGGAGTGGGCGAGCAGTACTTC.

The gene calls are TRBV5-1 and TRBJ1-2; weak D call: TRBD1 (5 bases). The germline CDR1 and CDR2 sequences are SGHRS and YFSETQ. CDR3 length: 13 residues. V lost 9 bases to trimming and J lost 1 base, with 13 bases between them. The CDR3 sequence is CANALTVNYGYTF. The CDR3 DNA reads as TGCGCCAACGCGTTGACAGTTAACTATGGCTACACCTTC.

This clone was picked up one time. V gene TRBV7-2 combines with J gene TRBJ2-1, with D possibly matching TRBD1 (5 bases). Germline-derived CDR1 and CDR2 are SGHTA and FQGNSA. Between the trimmed V and J ends, which lost 1 base and 0 bases, there was a span of 7 bases. CDR3 length: 15 amino acids. This CDR3 is CASSLVGDSYNEQFF. The CDR3 nucleotides read TGTGCCAGCAGCTTAGTAGGGGACTCCTACAATGAGCAGTTCTTC.

The V gene is TRBV7-2, the J gene TRBJ2-3, with unresolved D. The CDR3 totals 14 residues. Deletions cut 8 bases from V and 1 base from J, with 13 bases between. Germline V gene lookup returns CDR1 SGHTA and CDR2 FQGNSA. The DNA for the CDR3 is TGTGCCAGCTGCCTTAGCCTGGGCACAGATACGCAGTATTTT. As protein: CASCLSLGTDTQYF.

The chain joins TRBV12-3 or TRBV12-4 to TRBJ1-3; D is uncertain. This CDR3 comprises 11 residues. The V and J ends lost 6 bases and 4 bases respectively, with 4 bases between them. The CDR3 bases are TGTGCCAGCAGCGTGGGAAACACCATATATTTT. Protein: CASSVGNTIYF.

This chain uses TRBV5-6 with TRBJ2-7; TRBD1 agrees at 8 bases. The CDR3 covers 15 residues. V trimming: 0 bases; J trimming: 0 bases; junction bases outside the gene matches: 2. CDR1 is SGHDT and CDR2 is YYEEEE in the germline V gene. CDR3 nucleotide sequence: TGTGCCAGCAGCTTGGGACAGGGGCGCTCCTACGAGCAGTACTTC. This sequence encodes CASSLGQGRSYEQYF.

This clone was seen a few times. The V gene is TRBV11-3, the J gene TRBJ2-7, with 8 positions matching TRBD1. Germline CDR1 and CDR2: SGHNT and YENEEA. V trimming: 1 base; J trimming: 3 bases; junction bases outside the gene matches: 14. The CDR3 loop spans 18 amino acids. The CDR3 here is CASSLVVWKTGVFYEQYF. The CDR3 DNA reads as TGTGCCAGCAGCTTAGTTGTATGGAAGACAGGGGTTTTCTACGAGCAGTACTTC. The whole variable domain, filled in from reference TRBV11-3 and TRBJ2-7, reads EAGVVQSPRYKIIEKKQPVAFWCNPISGHNTLYWYLQNLGQGPELLIRYENEEAVDDSQLPKDRFSAERLKGVDSTLKIQPAELGDSAVYLCASSLVVWKTGVFYEQYFGPGTRLTVT.

The chain couples TRBV3-1 (or the pseudogene TRBV3-2) to TRBJ2-5, with D perhaps TRBD1 (6 bases). The V end lost 2 bases, the J end lost 2 bases, and 12 bases lay between the germline ends. The CDR3 is made up of 15 amino acids. In germline, CDR1 is LGHDT, CDR2 YNNKEL (reference sequence). As DNA, the CDR3 is TGTGCCAGCAGCCAATCCCGACAGGCTCAAGAGACCCAGTACTTC. It specifies CASSQSRQAQETQYF.

The rearrangement uses TRBV18 and TRBJ2-7, with D possibly TRBD1 on 5 matching bases. CDR3 length: 15 amino acids. Germline CDR1 KGHSH, CDR2 LQKENI. Trimming removed 4 bases from V and 0 bases from J, with 13 bases in between. The CDR3 region is CASSLTVTDSYEQYF. As DNA, the CDR3 is TGTGCCAGCTCACTCACCGTGACAGACTCCTACGAGCAGTACTTC.

The chain joins TRBV10-2 to TRBJ1-1; D remains ambiguous. The length of the CDR3 is 12 residues. Looked up from germline, CDR1 is WSHSY and CDR2 is SAAADI. With 5 bases removed from V and 6 bases from J, the gap between germline ends came to 10 bases. The CDR3 loop reads CASSRVVAEAFF. CDR3 in DNA: TGCGCCAGCAGTCGTGTAGTAGCTGAAGCTTTCTTT.

The CDR3 sequence is CASSRGTGGEKLFF. In DNA form, the CDR3 reads TGTGCCAGCAGCCGAGGGACAGGCGGCGAAAAACTGTTTTTT. This chain links TRBV3-1 (or the pseudogene TRBV3-2) with TRBJ1-4; TRBD1 matches at 8 bases. The CDR3 totals 14 residues. Germline V lookup: CDR1 LGHDT, CDR2 YNNKEL (reference sequence). The trim removed 4 bases at V and 8 bases at J, leaving 6 bases unmatched.

The V call is TRBV6-5, the J call TRBJ1-6; possible D gene TRBD1, 5 bases. V was clipped by 7 bases and J by 10 bases, with 14 bases between them. The CDR3 length is 13 residues. Germline V gene data show CDR1 as MNHEY and CDR2 as SVGAGI. CDR3 region: CASTPQVKSPLHF. The CDR3 coding sequence is TGTGCCAGCACTCCACAGGTGAAATCACCCCTCCACTTT.